This TCR beta chain was recorded in a study of cytomegalovirus exposure and HLA in healthy donors. The CDR3 is made up of 16 amino acids. The germline V gene encodes CDR1 SNHLY and CDR2 FYNNEI. J was trimmed by 1 base and V by 5 bases; bases with no gene match: 4. With 60 Vbeta and 13 Jbeta primers, the PCR was carried out. Some clones are missing from TCRdb's copy, which holds only in-frame ones; the method was immunoSEQ multiplex PCR. The sample records about 110,000 clones, 73% being singletons. What was sequenced was PBMCs. The clonotype originates from a woman aged 40 to 49 in good health and CMV-seronegative. The gene calls are TRBV2 and TRBJ2-2; 10 bases agree with TRBD2. The CDR3, as DNA: TGTGCCAGCAGTCCACGGACTAGCGGGAACACCGGGGAGCTGTTTTTT. This translates into CASSPRTSGNTGELFF.